This is a list of T cell receptor beta chains from one sample in a study of Ad26.COV2.S vaccination and SARS-CoV-2 variants. The repertoire was sequenced with immunoSEQ multiplex PCR; TCRdb's copy has only in-frame clones and lacks some. Here the sample spans some 460,000 clones, roughly nine tenths being singletons. This material consisted of peripheral blood, taken in a trial of Ad26.COV2.S vaccine versus placebo. The origin of the receptors is a person between 18 and 65 years old who received the Ad26.COV2.S COVID-19 vaccine or a placebo. Each CDR3 is given with its conserved first and last residue. The order of the fields is V gene, J gene, D gene, clone size, CDR3 length, CDR3 DNA, CDR3 protein. A D gene is named only where the DNA matches it firmly. Size is stated for part of the rows, as once, few or many counts, or as a class when the clone is expanded.

TRBV28	TRBJ1-2	TRBD1	once	15	TGTGCCAGCAGTTTATACCCGACAGGGGTCCATGGCTACACCTTC	CASSLYPTGVHGYTF
TRBV7-2	TRBJ2-1	TRBD1	-	13	TGTGCCAGCAGCCCACGACAGGGGCCCGAGCAGTTCTTC	CASSPRQGPEQFF
TRBV10-3	TRBJ2-1	TRBD2	-	14	TGTGCCATCAGCCCGGGACTAGCCTACAATGAGCAGTTCTTC	CAISPGLAYNEQFF
TRBV19	TRBJ1-2	TRBD1	-	16	TGTGCCAGTAGCACCTCGCCGGGACAGGTTACTGGCGGCTACACCTTC	CASSTSPGQVTGGYTF
TRBV5-1	TRBJ2-1	TRBD2	-	14	TGCGCCAGCAGCTTGGTAGGGACTAGCGGGAAACCGTTCTTC	CASSLVGTSGKPFF
TRBV6-5	TRBJ2-7	TRBD1	-	13	TGTGCCAGCAGTTACGGGACAGGATACGAGCAGTACTTC	CASSYGTGYEQYF
TRBV2	TRBJ1-2	-	-	15	TGTGCCAGCAGTGACCAGGCAGGGACTAACTATGGCTACACCTTC	CASSDQAGTNYGYTF
TRBV7-2	TRBJ2-7	TRBD2	-	16	TGTGCCAGCAGCTTCCAAGGGACTAGCGGCGCCTACGAGCAGTACTTC	CASSFQGTSGAYEQYF
TRBV27	TRBJ2-1	TRBD2	-	16	TGTGCCAGCAGACGAAGACTAGCGGGAGGGCCGGATGAGCAGTTCTTC	CASRRRLAGGPDEQFF
TRBV28	TRBJ2-7	TRBD2	-	17	TGTGCCAGCAGACTAGCGGGAGGTCGCGGTCAAGGAATCGAGCAGTACTTC	CASRLAGGRGQGIEQYF
TRBV7-9	TRBJ1-2	-	once	12	TGTGCCAGCAGCCCTAACTTCGATGGCTACACCTTC	CASSPNFDGYTF
TRBV5-5	TRBJ2-2	-	-	15	TGTGCCAGCAGCTTCATGGGGATCCCCACCGGGGAGCTGTTTTTT	CASSFMGIPTGELFF
TRBV3-1/TRBV3-2	TRBJ1-4	-	-	12	TGTGCCAGCAGCCAAGATGGTGAAAAACTGTTTTTT	CASSQDGEKLFF
TRBV21-1	TRBJ2-5	-	-	13	TGTGCCAGCAGCAGGCGGTTCGAAAAGACCCAGTACTTC	CASSRRFEKTQYF
TRBV9	TRBJ2-2	-	-	16	TGTGCCAGCAGCCCTAGGGGAGCGCCTAACACCGGGGAGCTGTTTTTT	CASSPRGAPNTGELFF
TRBV30	TRBJ1-3	TRBD1	-	13	TGTGCCTGGACCGGGACAGAAGGAAACACCATATATTTT	CAWTGTEGNTIYF
TRBV2	TRBJ2-1	-	-	13	TGTGCCAGCAGTTGGTCCCGGGATAATGAGCAGTTCTTC	CASSWSRDNEQFF